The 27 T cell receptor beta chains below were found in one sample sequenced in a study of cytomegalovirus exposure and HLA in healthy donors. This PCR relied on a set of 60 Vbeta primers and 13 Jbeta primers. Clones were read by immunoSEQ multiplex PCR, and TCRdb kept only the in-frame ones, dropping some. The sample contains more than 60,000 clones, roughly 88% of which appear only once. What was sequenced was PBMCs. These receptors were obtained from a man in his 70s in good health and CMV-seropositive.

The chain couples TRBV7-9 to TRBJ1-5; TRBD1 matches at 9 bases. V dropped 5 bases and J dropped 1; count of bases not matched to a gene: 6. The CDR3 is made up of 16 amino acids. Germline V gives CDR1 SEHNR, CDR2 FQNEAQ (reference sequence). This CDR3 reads CASSRGQGISNQPQHF. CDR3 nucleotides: TGTGCCAGCAGCCGCGGACAGGGGATAAGCAATCAGCCCCAGCATTTT. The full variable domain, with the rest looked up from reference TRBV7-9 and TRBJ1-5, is DTGVSQNPRHKITKRGQNVTFRCDPISEHNRLYWYRQTLGQGPEFLTYFQNEAQLEKSRLLSDRFSAERPKGSFSTLEIQRTEQGDSAMYLCASSRGQGISNQPQHFGDGTRLSIL.

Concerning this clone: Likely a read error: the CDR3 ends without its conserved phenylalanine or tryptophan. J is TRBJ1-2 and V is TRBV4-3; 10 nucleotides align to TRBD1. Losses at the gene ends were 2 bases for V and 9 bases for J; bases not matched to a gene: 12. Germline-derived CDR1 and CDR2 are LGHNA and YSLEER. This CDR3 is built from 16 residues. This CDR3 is CASSQFTGTGAYSYTV. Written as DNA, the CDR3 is TGCGCCAGCAGCCAATTCACCGGGACAGGGGCTTATAGCTACACCGTC.

CDR3 loop: CASTSGINDEQYF. CDR3 nucleotides: TGTGCCAGCACCTCAGGGATTAACGACGAGCAGTACTTC. The chain links TRBV27 to TRBJ2-7, with D tentatively TRBD1 (5 bases). This CDR3 comprises 13 residues. Germline lookup yields CDR1 MNHEY and CDR2 SMNVEV (reference sequence). V shed 7 bases and J shed 5 bases, with 15 bases lying between them.

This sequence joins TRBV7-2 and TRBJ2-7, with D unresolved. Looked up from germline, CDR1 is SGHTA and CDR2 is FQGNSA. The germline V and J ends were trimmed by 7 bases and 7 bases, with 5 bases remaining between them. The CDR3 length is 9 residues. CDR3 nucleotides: TGTGCCAGCACTTCTGAGCAGTACTTC. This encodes CASTSEQYF. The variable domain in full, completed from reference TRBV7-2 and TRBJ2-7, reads GAGVSQSPSNKVTEKGKDVELRCDPISGHTALYWYRQSLGQGLEFLIYFQGNSAPDKSGLPSDRFSAERTGGSVSTLTIQRTQQEDSAVYLCASTSEQYFGPGTRLTVT.

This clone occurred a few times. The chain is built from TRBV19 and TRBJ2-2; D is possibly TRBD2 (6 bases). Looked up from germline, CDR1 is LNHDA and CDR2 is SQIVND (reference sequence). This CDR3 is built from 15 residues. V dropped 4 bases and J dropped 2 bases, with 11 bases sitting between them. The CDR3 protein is CASSRAGLNTGELFF. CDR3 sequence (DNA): TGTGCCAGTAGTAGGGCGGGGCTTAACACCGGGGAGCTGTTTTTT.

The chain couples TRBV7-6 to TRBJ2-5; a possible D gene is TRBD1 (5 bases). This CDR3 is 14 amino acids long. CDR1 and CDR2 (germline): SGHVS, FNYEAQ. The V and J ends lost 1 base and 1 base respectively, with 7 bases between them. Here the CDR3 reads CASSLGGVQETQYF. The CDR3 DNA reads TGTGCCAGCAGCTTAGGGGGCGTCCAAGAGACCCAGTACTTC.

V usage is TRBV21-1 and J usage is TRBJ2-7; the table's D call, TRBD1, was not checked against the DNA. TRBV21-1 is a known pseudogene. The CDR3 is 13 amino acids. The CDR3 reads CASRPGGQYEQYF. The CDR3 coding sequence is TGTGCCAGCAGACCAGGGGGCCAATACGAGCAGTACTTC.

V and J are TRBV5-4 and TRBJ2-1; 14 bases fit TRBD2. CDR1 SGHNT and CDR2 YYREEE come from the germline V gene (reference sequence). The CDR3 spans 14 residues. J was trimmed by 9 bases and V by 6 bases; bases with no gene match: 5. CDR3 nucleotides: TGTGCCAGCAAGACTAGCGGGGGGGCCCCTGAGCAGTTCTTC. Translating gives CASKTSGGAPEQFF.

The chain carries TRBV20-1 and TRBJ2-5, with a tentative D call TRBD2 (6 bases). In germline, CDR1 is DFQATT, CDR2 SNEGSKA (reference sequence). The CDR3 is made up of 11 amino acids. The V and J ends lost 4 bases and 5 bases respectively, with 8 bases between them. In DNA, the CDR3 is TGCAGTGCTATGAGCGGGGAGACCCAGTACTTC. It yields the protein CSAMSGETQYF.

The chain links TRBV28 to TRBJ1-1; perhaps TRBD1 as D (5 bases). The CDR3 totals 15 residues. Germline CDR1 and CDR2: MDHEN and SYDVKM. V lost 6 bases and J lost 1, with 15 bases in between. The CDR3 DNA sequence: TGTGCCAGCAGGAGTGGAGGGGCTTCGAACACTGAAGCTTTCTTT. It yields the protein CASRSGGASNTEAFF.

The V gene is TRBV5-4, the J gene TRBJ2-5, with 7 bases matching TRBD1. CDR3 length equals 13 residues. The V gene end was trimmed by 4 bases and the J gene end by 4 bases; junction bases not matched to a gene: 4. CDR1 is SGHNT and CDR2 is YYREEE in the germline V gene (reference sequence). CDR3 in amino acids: CASSVTGVETQYF. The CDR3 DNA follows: TGTGCCAGCAGCGTTACAGGGGTAGAGACCCAGTACTTC.

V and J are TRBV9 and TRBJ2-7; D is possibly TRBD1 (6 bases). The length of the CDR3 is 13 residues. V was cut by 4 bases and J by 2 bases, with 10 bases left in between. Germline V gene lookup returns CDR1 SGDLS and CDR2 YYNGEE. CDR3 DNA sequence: TGTGCCAGCAGCCAGGGACAAACCTACGAGCAGTACTTC. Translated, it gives CASSQGQTYEQYF. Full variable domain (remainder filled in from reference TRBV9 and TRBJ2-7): DSGVTQTPKHLITATGQRVTLRCSPRSGDLSVYWYQQSLDQGLQFLIQYYNGEERAKGNILERFSAQQFPDLHSELNLSSLELGDSALYFCASSQGQTYEQYFGPGTRLTVT.

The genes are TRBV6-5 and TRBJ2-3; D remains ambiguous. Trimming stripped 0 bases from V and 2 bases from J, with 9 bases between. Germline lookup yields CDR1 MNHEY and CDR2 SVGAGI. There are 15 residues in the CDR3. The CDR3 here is CASSYSWRYTDTQYF. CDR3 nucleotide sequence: TGTGCCAGCAGTTACTCTTGGCGGTACACAGATACGCAGTATTTT.

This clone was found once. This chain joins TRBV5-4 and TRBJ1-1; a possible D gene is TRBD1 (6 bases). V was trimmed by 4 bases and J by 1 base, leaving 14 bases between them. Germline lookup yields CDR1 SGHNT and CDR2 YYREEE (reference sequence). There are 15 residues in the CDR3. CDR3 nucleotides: TGTGCCAGCAGCAAAAAGGCAGGGGAGAACACTGAAGCTTTCTTT. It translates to CASSKKAGENTEAFF.

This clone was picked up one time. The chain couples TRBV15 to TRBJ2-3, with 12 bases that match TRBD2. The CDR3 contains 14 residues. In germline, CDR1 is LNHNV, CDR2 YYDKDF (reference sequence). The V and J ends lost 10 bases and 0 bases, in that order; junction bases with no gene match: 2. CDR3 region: CAIGTSGSTDTQYF. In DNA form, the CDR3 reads TGTGCCATTGGGACTAGCGGGAGCACAGATACGCAGTATTTT.

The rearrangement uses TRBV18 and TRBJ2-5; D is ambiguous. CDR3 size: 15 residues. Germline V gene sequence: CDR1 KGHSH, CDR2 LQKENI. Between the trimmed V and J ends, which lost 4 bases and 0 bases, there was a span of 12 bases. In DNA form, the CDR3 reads TGTGCCAGCTCACTGGGTTGGCGGAACCAAGAGACCCAGTACTTC. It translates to CASSLGWRNQETQYF.

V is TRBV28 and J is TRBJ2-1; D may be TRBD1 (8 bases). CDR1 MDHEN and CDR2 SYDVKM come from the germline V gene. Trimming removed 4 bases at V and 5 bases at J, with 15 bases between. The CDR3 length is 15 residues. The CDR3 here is CASSSGGQADNEQFF. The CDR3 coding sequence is TGTGCCAGCAGTTCGGGGGGACAGGCCGACAATGAGCAGTTCTTC.

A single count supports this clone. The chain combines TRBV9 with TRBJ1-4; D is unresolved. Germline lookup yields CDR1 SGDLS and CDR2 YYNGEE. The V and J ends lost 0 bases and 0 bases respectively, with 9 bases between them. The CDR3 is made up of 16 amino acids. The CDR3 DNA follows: TGTGCCAGCAGCGTAGCCAACTCTGCAACTAATGAAAAACTGTTTTTT. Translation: CASSVANSATNEKLFF.

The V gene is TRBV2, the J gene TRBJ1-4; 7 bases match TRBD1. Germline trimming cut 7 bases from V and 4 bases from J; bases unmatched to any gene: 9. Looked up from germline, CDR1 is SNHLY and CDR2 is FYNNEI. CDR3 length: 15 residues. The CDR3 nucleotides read TGTGCCAGCAACCTAGGGACAGCGGATAATGAAAAACTGTTTTTT. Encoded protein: CASNLGTADNEKLFF.

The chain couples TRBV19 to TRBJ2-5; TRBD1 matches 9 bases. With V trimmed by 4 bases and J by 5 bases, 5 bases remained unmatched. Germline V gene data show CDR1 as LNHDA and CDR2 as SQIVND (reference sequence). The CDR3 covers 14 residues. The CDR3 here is CASSRQGVLETQYF. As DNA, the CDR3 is TGTGCCAGTAGTAGACAGGGGGTCCTGGAGACCCAGTACTTC.

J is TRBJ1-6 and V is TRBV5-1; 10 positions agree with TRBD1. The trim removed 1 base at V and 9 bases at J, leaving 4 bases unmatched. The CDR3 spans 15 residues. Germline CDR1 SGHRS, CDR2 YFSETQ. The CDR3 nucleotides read TGCGCCAGCAGCTTGCGGGACAGGGGTCTTTCACCCCTCCACTTT. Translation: CASSLRDRGLSPLHF.

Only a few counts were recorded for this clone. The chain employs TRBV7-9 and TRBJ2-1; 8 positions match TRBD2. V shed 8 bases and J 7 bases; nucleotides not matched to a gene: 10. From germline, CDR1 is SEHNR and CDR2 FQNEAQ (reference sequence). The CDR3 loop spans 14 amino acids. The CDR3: CASAGELAVNEQFF. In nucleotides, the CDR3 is TGTGCCAGCGCAGGGGAACTAGCGGTGAATGAGCAGTTCTTC.

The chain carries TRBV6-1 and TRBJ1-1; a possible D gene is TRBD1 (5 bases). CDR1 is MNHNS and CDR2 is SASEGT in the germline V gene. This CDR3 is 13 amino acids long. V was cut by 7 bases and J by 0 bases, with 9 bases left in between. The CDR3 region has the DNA TGTGCCAGCACCTGGACAATGAACACTGAAGCTTTCTTT. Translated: CASTWTMNTEAFF.

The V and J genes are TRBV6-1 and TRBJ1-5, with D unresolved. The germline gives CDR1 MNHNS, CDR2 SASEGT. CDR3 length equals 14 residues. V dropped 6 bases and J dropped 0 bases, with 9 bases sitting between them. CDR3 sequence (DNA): TGTGCCAGCAGCCCTGTCTATAGCAATCAGCCCCAGCATTTT. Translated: CASSPVYSNQPQHF.

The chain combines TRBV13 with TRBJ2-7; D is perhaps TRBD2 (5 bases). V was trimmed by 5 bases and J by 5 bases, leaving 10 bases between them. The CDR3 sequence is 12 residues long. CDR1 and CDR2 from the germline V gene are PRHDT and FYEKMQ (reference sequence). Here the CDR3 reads CASSRGKNEQYF. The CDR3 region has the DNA TGTGCCAGCAGCCGGGGTAAAAACGAGCAGTACTTC.

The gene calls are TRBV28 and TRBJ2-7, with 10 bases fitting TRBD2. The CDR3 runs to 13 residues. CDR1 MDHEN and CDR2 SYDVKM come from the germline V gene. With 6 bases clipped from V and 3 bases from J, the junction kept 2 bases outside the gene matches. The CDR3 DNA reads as TGTGCCAGCAGACTAGCGGGACTCTACGAGCAGTACTTC. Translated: CASRLAGLYEQYF.

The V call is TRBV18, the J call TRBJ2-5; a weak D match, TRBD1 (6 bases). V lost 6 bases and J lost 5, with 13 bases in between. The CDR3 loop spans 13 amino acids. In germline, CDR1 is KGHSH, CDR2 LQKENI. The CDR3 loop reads CASSRQDMETQYF. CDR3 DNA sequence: TGTGCCAGCTCCCGACAGGATATGGAGACCCAGTACTTC.